This T cell receptor beta chain was sequenced during a study of radiation and T cells in renal cell carcinoma. Details on this clone: Its matching antigen is unknown.

Overall study findings and caveats: Without pretreatment biopsies, baseline tumor clonotype presence was undetermined.

Specified time point: blood 4 weeks post-SBRT, at nephrectomy. As to treatment: 15 Gy SBRT to primary tumor, nephrectomy 4 weeks later. Nephrectomy followed 15 Gy stereotactic body radiation by 4 weeks. After SBRT, blood was collected at 2 and 4 weeks, plus baseline. Clear cell pathology was present in this patient's renal cell carcinoma. Repertoires were generated with immunoSEQ multiplex PCR, while TCRdb's copy carries only in-frame clones and drops some. Of 60,000 to 75,000 clones listed, more than 60% are singletons. The sample consisted of blood, taken from a patient whose treatment included radiotherapy and nephrectomy. The sequence was obtained from a man aged 55 to 69 with renal cell carcinoma.

CDR3 sequence: CASSLDLQGVSEAFF. In nucleotides, the CDR3 is TGTGCCAGCAGCTTGGATCTTCAGGGGGTATCTGAAGCTTTCTTT. The chain combines TRBV5-4 with TRBJ1-1, with 7 bases matching TRBD1. J gave up 6 bases and V 0 bases, and 8 bases lay outside the gene matches. CDR1 and CDR2 from the germline V gene are SGHNT and YYREEE (reference sequence). This CDR3 comprises 15 residues.